This T cell receptor beta chain was sequenced during a study of tumor-infiltrating lymphocytes in primary liver carcinoma. Study overall: The five patients, who were men and women, ranged in age from 30 to 69 years. Regardless of tissue type, samples showed similar yields of roughly 3.65 to 8 million productive TCRbeta reads.

The V and J ends lost 9 bases and 4 bases, in that order; junction bases with no gene match: 5. The CDR3 has 13 residues. Germline V gene data show CDR1 as LNHDA and CDR2 as SQIVND (reference sequence). Unsorted bulk tissue (roughly 19-31 mg) underwent RNA and DNA co-extraction. There were only treatment-naive patients, all with chronic HBV infection. Starting from approximately 500 ng of total RNA, TCR beta cDNA was produced with a primer in the constant region. Three-round nested multiplex PCR performed with slightly modified ARM-PCR produced the TCR beta libraries. For 10 cycles apiece, the opening two PCR rounds ran with TRBV1-TRBV30 forward primers and a C-beta reverse primer. TCRdb passed the multiplex PCR reads through MiXCR, listing each CDR3 protein once. The sample lists 60,000 to 90,000 distinct CDR3 sequences; roughly three quarters were seen once.

The sample taken for sequencing was liver tumor tissue from sampling region 4. The subset was: tumor region T4, right-lateral pole. This chain links TRBV19 with TRBJ2-1, with 8 bases fitting TRBD2. The sequence was obtained from a man aged 40-50 years with primary liver carcinoma and hepatitis B virus infection. For the CDR3, the DNA is TGTGCCAGCTCCACGGGGGGGTACAATGAGCAGTTCTTC. The encoded protein is CASSTGGYNEQFF.